This T cell receptor beta chain was found in a study of blood T cell repertoires in COVID-19. At the level of the study: Donors in the United States, Italy and Spain gave samples during acute or convalescent COVID-19.

Assay: immunoSEQ multiplex PCR; the TCRdb copy retains only in-frame clones and omits some. The repertoire holds hundreds of thousands of clones, around 83% seen once, with around 6.5% in the top ten. V was cut by 4 bases and J by 0 bases, with 11 bases left in between. The CDR3 is 15 residues long. Per germline, CDR1 MNHEY and CDR2 SVGEGT. The source is a woman aged 40 to 49 who had recovered from COVID-19. The V call is TRBV6-2 or TRBV6-3, the J call TRBJ2-3; D is unresolved. Sequencing was performed on PBMCs or T cells enriched from blood (not recorded which). The CDR3 loop is CASSWSAASTDTQYF. The DNA for the CDR3 is TGTGCCAGCAGTTGGAGCGCTGCTAGCACAGATACGCAGTATTTT.